These 7 T cell receptor beta chains were all obtained from the same sample, sequenced in a study of vaccination and CD4 T cells after COVID-19. Antigen specificity for these receptors is unknown. Sequenced with the Oncomine TCR Beta short-read assay was DNA taken from cultured CD4+ T cells. Each CDR3 protein gets one entry after TCRdb re-called the PCR reads with MiXCR. The sample has roughly 19,000 distinct CDR3 sequences; about 45% are singletons. The time point was: late sampling 161 to 241 days after vaccination in a few convalescent patients. Treatment reported: roughly ten-day PBMC culture with coronavirus spike peptide pools or control peptides (ViraFEST assay). The sample was CD4+ T cells from blood, cultured in vitro, taken about 7 months after SARS-CoV-2 vaccination. The receptors were gathered from a human donor who had recovered from COVID-19.

This clonotype has a handful of counts. The chain couples TRBV7-3 to TRBJ1-1; 7 bases match TRBD1. The V gene end was trimmed by 5 bases and the J gene end by 4 bases; junction bases not matched to a gene: 4. CDR1 SGHTA and CDR2 FQGTGA come from the germline V gene. The CDR3 has 13 amino acids. In DNA form, the CDR3 reads TGTGCCAGCAGCAACTACAGGGGCACTGAAGCTTTCTTT. This sequence encodes CASSNYRGTEAFF.

CDR3 sequence (DNA): TGCAGTGCTACACCCGGGACAGGGGTTTATACGCAGTATTTT. It encodes CSATPGTGVYTQYF. J is TRBJ2-3 and V is TRBV20-1, with TRBD1 identical over 10 bases. Germline lookup yields CDR1 DFQATT and CDR2 SNEGSKA (reference sequence). The CDR3 length is 14 residues. After removal of 4 bases from V and 7 bases from J, the junction contained 8 bases not matched to a gene.

This clonotype was seen just once. J is TRBJ1-2 and V is TRBV4-1, with D unclear. The V end was cut by 1 base, the J end by 4 bases, with 10 bases between. This CDR3 comprises 14 residues. CDR1 MGHRA and CDR2 YSYEKL come from the germline V gene. This CDR3 is CASSQAHSIYGYTF. The CDR3 region has the DNA TGCGCCAGCAGCCAAGCGCACAGTATCTATGGCTACACCTTC.

This clonotype was recorded once. This chain links TRBV7-2 with TRBJ2-2; D may match TRBD1 or TRBD2 (6 bases each). The germline gives CDR1 SGHTA, CDR2 FQGNSA. Trimming left V 3 bases short and J 3 bases short, with 14 bases between. The CDR3 is made up of 16 amino acids. CDR3 residues: CASSFRGTSYTGELFF. CDR3 DNA: TGTGCCAGCAGCTTTAGGGGGACTTCTTACACCGGGGAGCTGTTTTTT.

The chain carries TRBV7-6 and TRBJ2-3; D ambiguous. The CDR3 runs to 13 residues. Germline V CDR1 and CDR2: SGHVS, FNYEAQ. Deletions cut 5 bases from V and 1 base from J, with 7 bases between. The CDR3 spells CASSLIGTDTQYF. CDR3 nucleotide sequence: TGTGCCAGCAGCCTCATAGGCACAGATACGCAGTATTTT.

The rearrangement uses TRBV20-1 and TRBJ2-7; 10 nucleotides agree with TRBD2. Trimming at V came to 6 bases and at J to 5 bases, leaving 10 bases not matched to a gene. The CDR3 covers 14 residues. Germline V gene lookup returns CDR1 DFQATT and CDR2 SNEGSKA (reference sequence). This CDR3 is CSAHLAGAGHEQYF. The CDR3 coding sequence is TGCAGTGCACATCTAGCGGGGGCCGGGCACGAGCAGTACTTC.

V usage is TRBV20-1 and J usage is TRBJ2-7; TRBD1 matches at 7 bases. Germline values: CDR1 DFQATT, CDR2 SNEGSKA (reference sequence). The CDR3 has 14 amino acids. Trimming took 6 bases from V and 0 from J; bases not matched to a gene: 8. CDR3 sequence: CSAADRVASYEQYF. For the CDR3, the DNA is TGCAGTGCGGCCGACAGGGTGGCCTCCTACGAGCAGTACTTC.